The clone carrying this T cell receptor beta chain appeared a few times. The target antigen is unknown. V trimming: 5 bases; J trimming: 3 bases; junction bases outside the gene matches: 0. The CDR3 contains 15 residues. Germline lookup yields CDR1 LGHNA and CDR2 YNFKEQ. Some clones are missing from TCRdb's copy, which holds only in-frame ones; the method was immunoSEQ multiplex PCR. The repertoire holds approximately 90,000 clones, with 91% as singletons. The data were obtained in a study of OX40 agonist ivuxolimab in advanced cancers. Study conclusions and caveats: The antigens recognized by the expanded peripheral T cells, that is their antigen specificity, were not determined. Among the lowest levels of clonal expansion were found in partial responders at 0.1-3.0 mg/kg.

The receptor was isolated from an adult with an advanced solid tumor such as melanoma, head and neck, liver or kidney cancer. The material was CD4+ or CD8+ T cells sorted from blood, obtained in a trial of the OX40 agonist ivuxolimab. This chain joins TRBV4-2 and TRBJ2-2; TRBD2 matches at 13 bases. In DNA form, the CDR3 reads TGTGCCAGCAGCGGACTAGCGGGAGACACCGGGGAGCTGTTTTTT. Amino acids: CASSGLAGDTGELFF.